The next 25 T cell receptor beta chains were all read from a single sample in a study of blood T cell repertoires in COVID-19. Measured with immunoSEQ multiplex PCR; TCRdb has only the in-frame clones, and not every one. The sample has over 100,000 clones, about nine tenths seen once. Sequences were obtained from peripheral blood. Receptor source: a middle-aged man with acute or convalescent COVID-19.

The chain couples TRBV6-2 or TRBV6-3 to TRBJ1-1; D uncertain. This CDR3 has 13 amino acids. The ends were cut back, 3 bases at V and 5 bases at J, with 10 bases in the middle. Germline-derived CDR1 and CDR2 are MNHEY and SVGEGT. DNA for the CDR3: TGTGCCAGCAGTTATACGGGTTTTACTGAAGCTTTCTTT. This gives the protein CASSYTGFTEAFF.

The chain combines TRBV7-2 with TRBJ1-2; TRBD1 agrees at 7 bases. Germline assignment: CDR1 SGHTA and CDR2 FQGNSA. Losses at the gene ends were 0 bases for V and 5 bases for J; bases not matched to a gene: 9. The CDR3 covers 16 residues. CDR3 loop: CASSLAPTGSLYGYTF. The DNA of the CDR3 is TGTGCCAGCAGCTTAGCGCCGACAGGGAGCTTGTATGGCTACACCTTC. The variable domain in full, completed from reference TRBV7-2 and TRBJ1-2, reads GAGVSQSPSNKVTEKGKDVELRCDPISGHTALYWYRQSLGQGLEFLIYFQGNSAPDKSGLPSDRFSAERTGGSVSTLTIQRTQQEDSAVYLCASSLAPTGSLYGYTFGSGTRLTVV.

CDR3 DNA sequence: TGTGCCAGCAGCCGTGGAGGAAGCTCCTACGAGCAGTACTTC. Protein sequence: CASSRGGSSYEQYF. The chain recombines TRBV7-6 with TRBJ2-7, with D possibly being TRBD2 (5 bases). V was trimmed by 5 bases and J by 0 bases, leaving 11 bases between them. CDR3 length: 14 amino acids. The germline gives CDR1 SGHVS, CDR2 FNYEAQ.

The gene calls are TRBV6-5 and TRBJ2-3, with D perhaps TRBD1 (6 bases). Trimming removed 6 bases at V and 0 bases at J, with 10 bases between. This CDR3 contains 14 residues. Germline V gives CDR1 MNHEY, CDR2 SVGAGI. CDR3 nucleotides: TGTGCCAGCAGCCTCAGGGGAAGCACAGATACGCAGTATTTT. Translated: CASSLRGSTDTQYF.

The chain employs TRBV7-8 and TRBJ1-3; no clear D. The CDR3 consists of 16 residues. With 6 bases removed from V and 2 bases from J, the gap between germline ends came to 17 bases. Germline CDR1 reads SGHVS; CDR2 reads FQNEAQ. The CDR3 protein is CASSFLSPKTGNTIYF. CDR3 sequence (DNA): TGTGCCAGCAGTTTCCTTAGCCCGAAGACTGGAAACACCATATATTTT.

The V and J genes are TRBV19 and TRBJ1-2; no reliable D call. Germline CDR1 reads LNHDA; CDR2 reads SQIVND (reference sequence). Trimming removed 1 base at V and 0 bases at J, with 18 bases between. The CDR3 is 18 amino acids. This CDR3 is CASSIAIWTLEANYGYTF. The CDR3 bases are TGTGCCAGTAGTATAGCCATATGGACTCTCGAAGCTAACTATGGCTACACCTTC.

V gene TRBV7-2 combines with J gene TRBJ1-5; no definite D call. There are 16 residues in the CDR3. V gave up 6 bases and J gave up 3 bases, with 18 bases separating them. Per the germline V gene, CDR1 is SGHTA and CDR2 is FQGNSA. CDR3 DNA: TGTGCCAGCAGTCTAGTAGAGGTCGGGTCCAATCAGCCCCAGCATTTT. Protein: CASSLVEVGSNQPQHF.

This clone has a single count. This chain joins TRBV5-6 and TRBJ2-5; D may be TRBD2 (6 bases). CDR3 length: 15 residues. Trimming removed 1 base from V and 1 base from J, with 11 bases in between. Germline V lookup: CDR1 SGHDT, CDR2 YYEEEE. For the CDR3, the DNA is TGTGCCAGCAGCTTGTCTGGAGGGGTCCAAGAGACCCAGTACTTC. This codes for CASSLSGGVQETQYF.

The genes are TRBV19 and TRBJ2-1; D not resolved. Per germline, CDR1 LNHDA and CDR2 SQIVND (reference sequence). Trimming left V 0 bases short and J 10 bases short, with 7 bases between. There are 12 residues in the CDR3. The CDR3 loop is CASSIDSREQFF. CDR3 coding DNA: TGTGCCAGTAGTATAGATTCTAGGGAGCAGTTCTTC.

The rearrangement links TRBV19 to TRBJ1-2; possible D gene TRBD1, 5 bases. Looked up from germline, CDR1 is LNHDA and CDR2 is SQIVND (reference sequence). This CDR3 is built from 15 residues. V was clipped by 3 bases and J by 8 bases, with 19 bases between them. CDR3 protein: CASSIGQGGSSGYTF. The DNA of the CDR3 is TGTGCCAGTAGTATCGGCCAGGGAGGGTCTTCGGGCTACACCTTC.

V and J are TRBV5-6 and TRBJ2-5, with D maybe TRBD1 (6 bases). V gave up 1 base and J gave up 2 bases, with 15 bases separating them. This CDR3 is 16 amino acids long. The germline gives CDR1 SGHDT, CDR2 YYEEEE. The CDR3, as DNA: TGTGCCAGCAGCTTGTTGGGTAGAGGGGGACAAGAGACCCAGTACTTC. This translates into CASSLLGRGGQETQYF.

V and J are TRBV3-1 (or the pseudogene TRBV3-2) and TRBJ2-5, with 15 bases matching TRBD2. The V segment lost 4 bases and the J segment 2 bases; nucleotides outside the gene matches: 2. There are 16 residues in the CDR3. CDR1 and CDR2 from the germline V gene are LGHDT and YNNKEL (reference sequence). CDR3 amino acids: CASSLGLAGGQETQYF. CDR3 DNA: TGTGCCAGCAGCCTTGGACTAGCGGGAGGGCAAGAGACCCAGTACTTC.

The CDR3, as DNA: TGTGCCAGCAGCTTCGCTAACAATGAGCAGTTCTTC. Protein: CASSFANNEQFF. The gene calls are TRBV11-2 and TRBJ2-1; D unresolved. Germline V gene sequence: CDR1 SGHAT, CDR2 FQNNGV. V dropped 3 bases and J dropped 5 bases, with 5 bases sitting between them. CDR3 size: 12 residues.

The chain recombines TRBV2 with TRBJ1-2; D is perhaps TRBD1 (5 bases). CDR1 is SNHLY, CDR2 FYNNEI, per germline. CDR3 length equals 13 residues. V lost 6 bases and J 9 bases, leaving 17 bases between the germline ends. The CDR3 is CASSPGQGLSYTF. The CDR3 nucleotides are TGTGCCAGCAGCCCCGGACAAGGGCTGAGCTACACCTTC.

A remark on this clone: This CDR3 is also generated by other DNA sequences in the sample. The rearrangement uses TRBV11-2 and TRBJ2-7; 7 bases fit TRBD1. J lost 0 bases, V lost 2 bases, and 1 base had no gene match. Germline CDR1 and CDR2: SGHAT and FQNNGV. The CDR3 consists of 14 residues. CDR3 loop: CASSLSGGSYEQYF. In nucleotides, the CDR3 is TGTGCCAGCAGCTTATCAGGGGGCTCCTACGAGCAGTACTTC.

The gene calls are TRBV3-1 (or the pseudogene TRBV3-2) and TRBJ2-4; maybe TRBD1 (5 bases). V was shortened by 1 base and J by 0 bases, with 19 bases between the two germline ends. The CDR3 extends over 19 amino acids. Germline V gene sequence: CDR1 LGHDT, CDR2 YNNKEL (reference sequence). This CDR3 reads CASSQGGSGSGGAKNIQYF. The CDR3 DNA follows: TGTGCCAGCAGCCAAGGGGGCTCAGGGTCAGGCGGAGCCAAAAACATTCAGTACTTC.

The chain is built from TRBV27 and TRBJ1-1; TRBD1 agrees at 7 bases. V shed 5 bases and J 2 bases; nucleotides not matched to a gene: 5. This CDR3 region has 14 residues. The germline V gene encodes CDR1 MNHEY and CDR2 SMNVEV (reference sequence). The CDR3 is CASSKQGYNTEAFF. The CDR3, as DNA: TGTGCCAGCAGTAAACAGGGGTACAACACTGAAGCTTTCTTT.

The CDR3 DNA sequence: TGTGCCAGCAGCCAAGATCGGGGGGGTAATGAAAAACTGTTTTTT. Translating it yields CASSQDRGGNEKLFF. This sequence joins TRBV3-1 (or the pseudogene TRBV3-2) and TRBJ1-4, with D maybe TRBD1 (5 bases). CDR1 LGHDT and CDR2 YNNKEL come from the germline V gene (reference sequence). V dropped 0 bases and J dropped 4 bases, with 9 bases sitting between them. This CDR3 is built from 15 residues.

This clone was found once. The gene calls are TRBV7-2 and TRBJ2-1, with D possibly matching TRBD2 (5 bases). The ends were cut back, 5 bases at V and 7 bases at J, with 21 bases in the middle. Germline CDR1 reads SGHTA; CDR2 reads FQGNSA. The CDR3 contains 16 residues. The CDR3 protein is CASSLPDEGQWNEQFF. Here the CDR3 DNA reads TGTGCCAGCAGCCTACCGGATGAGGGCCAGTGGAATGAGCAGTTCTTC.

This clone was counted once. The J gene is TRBJ1-3, the V gene TRBV11-2; tentatively, D is TRBD1 (6 bases). The V and J ends lost 0 bases and 5 bases respectively, with 11 bases between them. Per the germline V gene, CDR1 is SGHAT and CDR2 is FQNNGV. This CDR3 is 15 amino acids long. As DNA, the CDR3 is TGTGCCAGCAGCTTAGATGTGGACAGTAGAAACACCATATATTTT. Protein sequence: CASSLDVDSRNTIYF.

The chain links TRBV5-1 to TRBJ1-2; 7 positions agree with TRBD1. The V gene's germline CDR1 is SGHRS and CDR2 YFSETQ. This CDR3 has 15 residues. Unmatched junction bases numbered 8, after V lost 3 bases and J lost 3 bases. The DNA of the CDR3 is TGCGCCAGCAGCTCTACAGGGGTTCATGACTATGGCTACACCTTC. Translation: CASSSTGVHDYGYTF.

The CDR3 nucleotides are TGTGCCAGCAGCCCAGCAGGGGTTGAGCAGTACTTC. Amino acids: CASSPAGVEQYF. The genes are TRBV11-2 and TRBJ2-7, with TRBD1 as a possible D gene (6 bases). The CDR3 is 12 residues long. V lost 5 bases to trimming and J lost 7 bases, with 12 bases between them. CDR1 is SGHAT and CDR2 is FQNNGV in the germline V gene.

By share of the sample, this clone is medium-sized. Other DNA sequences in the sample encode the same CDR3. The V call is TRBV10-1, the J call TRBJ2-5, with D possibly matching TRBD1 (6 bases). This CDR3 comprises 15 residues. V dropped 0 bases and J dropped 1 base, with 9 bases sitting between them. Germline CDR1 WNHNN, CDR2 SYGVQD (reference sequence). In nucleotides, the CDR3 is TGCGCCAGCAGTGAGTCCGGCAGGGGCCAAGAGACCCAGTACTTC. Translating gives CASSESGRGQETQYF.

This clone was seen once. The chain links TRBV3-1 (or the pseudogene TRBV3-2) to TRBJ2-7, with TRBD2 identical over 12 bases. After removal of 3 bases from V and 3 bases from J, the junction contained 6 bases not matched to a gene. The CDR3 runs 16 residues. Germline-derived CDR1 and CDR2 are LGHDT and YNNKEL (reference sequence). The CDR3 reads CASSHQLAGGDYEQYF. The CDR3 coding sequence is TGTGCCAGCAGCCACCAACTAGCGGGGGGTGACTACGAGCAGTACTTC.

V usage is TRBV6-5 and J usage is TRBJ1-1; D ambiguous. The CDR3 is 11 amino acids. V was clipped by 6 bases and J by 11 bases, with 13 bases between them. Germline lookup yields CDR1 MNHEY and CDR2 SVGAGI. CDR3 region: CASSETPLAFF. The CDR3 coding sequence is TGTGCCAGCAGCGAGACTCCGCTGGCTTTCTTT.